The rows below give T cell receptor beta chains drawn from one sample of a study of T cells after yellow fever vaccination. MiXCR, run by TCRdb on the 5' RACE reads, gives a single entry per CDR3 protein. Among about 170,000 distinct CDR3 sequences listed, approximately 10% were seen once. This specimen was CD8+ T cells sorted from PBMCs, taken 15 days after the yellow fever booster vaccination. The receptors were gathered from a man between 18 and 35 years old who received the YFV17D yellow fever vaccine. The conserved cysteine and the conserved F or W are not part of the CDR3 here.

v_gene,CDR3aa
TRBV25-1,ASNRWGNKQPHLYEQY
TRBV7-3,ASSLQGAGDTQY
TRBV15,ATSRVLGVTGELF
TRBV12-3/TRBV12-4,ASSFGTGRNTQY
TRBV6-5,ASSYRADEQY
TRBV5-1,ASSLEDPTSTDTQY
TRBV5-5,ASSALTGLNTEAF
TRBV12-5,ASVEARSGANVLT
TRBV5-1,ASSAGDRDYEQY
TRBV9,ASSRGRDRRSAGYT